One sample yielded the 30 T cell receptor beta chains listed below, sequenced in a study of beta chain features in type 1 diabetes (dated by TCRdb to between 2017 and 2018). Results and caveats for the whole study, not just this receptor: Type 1 diabetes patients showed a moderate but significant shortening of TCRB CDR3 length in all four CD4+ subsets.

Library preparation used the immunoSEQ multiplex PCR assay. All of the isolated RNA was reverse transcribed with the High Capacity cDNA Reverse Transcription Kit, so expressed TCRB transcripts were sequenced. TCRdb carries this immuneACCESS record with in-frame sequences only. Its versions omit some clonotypes, under half of them owing to an unresolved V gene in the studies checked, with the rest unexplained. The sample table records around 70,000 clones; around 49% of these occur just once. In total, the top ten clones hold roughly 0.7% of the sample. Their specific antigens are unknown. What was sequenced was central memory CD4+ T cells from blood. Receptors were obtained from a man aged 30 to 45 with type 1 diabetes.

V gene TRBV4-1 combines with J gene TRBJ1-1; D remains ambiguous. This CDR3 is built from 14 residues. The V end lost 3 bases, the J end lost 2 bases, and 10 bases lay between the germline ends. Germline V gene lookup returns CDR1 MGHRA and CDR2 YSYEKL. Here the CDR3 DNA reads TGCGCCAGCAGCCAGGGCACCACCAACACTGAAGCTTTCTTT. It translates to CASSQGTTNTEAFF.

The genes are TRBV28 and TRBJ2-4; 7 bases fit TRBD1. This CDR3 region has 16 residues. Germline V lookup: CDR1 MDHEN, CDR2 SYDVKM. V dropped 4 bases and J dropped 0; count of bases not matched to a gene: 6. CDR3 sequence reads: CASSSPGQLAKNIQYF. The CDR3 DNA sequence: TGTGCCAGCAGTTCTCCGGGACAGCTAGCCAAAAACATTCAGTACTTC.

The chain joins TRBV14 to TRBJ2-1; 8 bases align to TRBD2. Germline CDR1 is SGHDN and CDR2 is FVKESK. This CDR3 has 15 amino acids. Trimming removed 2 bases from V and 8 bases from J; junction bases left unmatched: 8. CDR3 in DNA: TGTGCCAGCAGCCAAACTGGCGGGAGGATATATGAGCAGTTCTTC. It translates to CASSQTGGRIYEQFF.

J is TRBJ1-1 and V is TRBV6-5; no clear D. The ends were cut back, 2 bases at V and 1 base at J, with 11 bases in the middle. Germline V lookup: CDR1 MNHEY, CDR2 SVGAGI. The CDR3 consists of 15 residues. CDR3 sequence: CASSYQPTGNTEAFF. The CDR3 nucleotides are TGTGCCAGCAGTTACCAGCCGACGGGGAACACTGAAGCTTTCTTT.

The J gene is TRBJ1-2, the V gene TRBV11-2; D is perhaps TRBD1 (6 bases). The V end lost 0 bases, the J end lost 4 bases, and 9 bases lay between the germline ends. The CDR3 spans 14 residues. The V gene's germline CDR1 is SGHAT and CDR2 FQNNGV. As DNA, the CDR3 is TGTGCCAGCAGCTTAGATGGGACAATCTATGGCTACACCTTC. Amino acid sequence: CASSLDGTIYGYTF.

V usage is TRBV19 and J usage is TRBJ2-2; 9 bases are shared with TRBD2. With 3 bases clipped from V and 5 bases from J, the junction kept 4 bases outside the gene matches. Germline CDR1 is LNHDA and CDR2 is SQIVND (reference sequence). This CDR3 has 15 residues. Written as DNA, the CDR3 is TGTGCCAGTAGTATGCACACTAGCGGGACCGGGGAGCTGTTTTTT. It translates to CASSMHTSGTGELFF.

The chain links TRBV6-1 to TRBJ1-1; D uncertain. Trimming took off 6 bases at V and 5 bases at J, with 19 bases between the two ends. The germline V gene encodes CDR1 MNHNS and CDR2 SASEGT. This CDR3 region has 15 residues. CDR3 amino acids: CASSPPGSEATEAFF. In DNA, the CDR3 is TGTGCCAGCAGCCCCCCGGGGTCGGAGGCGACTGAAGCTTTCTTT.

CDR3 DNA: TGCGCCAGCAGCCAAGGACCCGGAGTAGGACCCCTCCACTTT. This encodes CASSQGPGVGPLHF. This chain links TRBV4-1 with TRBJ1-6; no reliable D call. CDR1 MGHRA and CDR2 YSYEKL come from the germline V gene. With 1 base removed from V and 12 bases from J, the gap between germline ends came to 13 bases. The CDR3 spans 14 residues.

This clone was observed a few times. This chain links TRBV18 with TRBJ2-2, with 7 positions matching TRBD2. With 8 bases clipped from V and 5 bases from J, the junction kept 14 bases outside the gene matches. Germline V CDR1 and CDR2: KGHSH, LQKENI. CDR3 length: 16 residues. Here the CDR3 reads CASTILASAGTGELFF. CDR3 bases: TGTGCCAGCACAATACTAGCATCAGCGGGAACCGGGGAGCTGTTTTTT.

The chain recombines TRBV4-1 with TRBJ1-6; TRBD1 is a possible D gene (5 bases). V lost 4 bases and J 7 bases, leaving 11 bases between the germline ends. Germline V lookup: CDR1 MGHRA, CDR2 YSYEKL. The CDR3 is 14 residues long. CDR3 region: CASSPSQGNSPLHF. In DNA form, the CDR3 reads TGCGCCAGCAGCCCGTCGCAGGGAAATTCACCCCTCCACTTT.

This clone is termed medium-sized. The chain combines TRBV19 with TRBJ2-1; 12 nucleotides match TRBD2. J lost 7 bases, V lost 4 bases, and 5 bases had no gene match. The CDR3 covers 15 residues. CDR1 and CDR2 from the germline V gene are LNHDA and SQIVND (reference sequence). The CDR3 region is CASSTLAGGRNEQFF. CDR3 DNA sequence: TGTGCCAGTAGTACCCTAGCGGGAGGGAGGAATGAGCAGTTCTTC.

This clone has more than one count but fewer than ten. The J gene is TRBJ1-3, the V gene TRBV4-1; 9 nucleotides align to TRBD1. The germline CDR1 and CDR2 sequences are MGHRA and YSYEKL. CDR3 length: 16 amino acids. J was trimmed by 0 bases and V by 3 bases; bases with no gene match: 3. CDR3 loop: CASSQGQGTSGNTIYF. For the CDR3, the DNA is TGCGCCAGCAGCCAGGGACAGGGAACCTCTGGAAACACCATATATTTT.

This CDR3 is CARTENRAGEGDEAFF. The CDR3 DNA follows: TGTGCCAGAACGGAGAACCGGGCAGGGGAGGGAGATGAAGCTTTCTTT. J is TRBJ1-1 and V is TRBV19; D may be TRBD1 (6 bases). Trimming stripped 9 bases from V and 7 bases from J, with 27 bases between. In germline, CDR1 is LNHDA, CDR2 SQIVND (reference sequence). This CDR3 is 16 amino acids long.

The chain employs TRBV19 and TRBJ2-6; D might be TRBD2 (6 bases). V was clipped by 5 bases and J by 1 base, with 15 bases between them. Germline CDR1 is LNHDA and CDR2 is SQIVND (reference sequence). The CDR3 spans 17 residues. CDR3 sequence (DNA): TGTGCCAGTAGTGCGTGGGATCGGGGGTCTGGGGCCAACGTCCTGACTTTC. This translates into CASSAWDRGSGANVLTF.

The chain has TRBV11-2 and TRBJ2-3; 9 bases are shared with TRBD2. CDR1 SGHAT and CDR2 FQNNGV come from the germline V gene. J gave up 7 bases and V 8 bases, and 13 bases lay outside the gene matches. This CDR3 has 15 amino acids. The CDR3 coding sequence is TGTGCCAGCTCCCCAAGGGCGGGAGGGCCTTATACGCAGTATTTT. Translation gives CASSPRAGGPYTQYF.

This clone was seen more than once but under ten times. The V call is TRBV5-1, the J call TRBJ2-3; 7 bases are shared with TRBD1. Looked up from germline, CDR1 is SGHRS and CDR2 is YFSETQ. The CDR3 length is 15 residues. J gave up 0 bases and V 0 bases, and 1 base lay outside the gene matches. The CDR3 region has the DNA TGCGCCAGCAGCTTGGGACAGGGTAGCACAGATACGCAGTATTTT. This gives the protein CASSLGQGSTDTQYF.

This clone was seen a single time. This rearrangement joins TRBV6-6 to TRBJ1-5; D not certain. This CDR3 comprises 11 residues. The germline V gene encodes CDR1 MNHNY and CDR2 SVGAGI (reference sequence). V was cut by 4 bases and J by 10 bases, with 8 bases left in between. CDR3 region: CASSWEGPQHF. DNA for the CDR3: TGTGCCAGCAGTTGGGAGGGACCCCAGCATTTT.

J is TRBJ1-2 and V is TRBV2; no definite D call. CDR1 is SNHLY, CDR2 FYNNEI, per germline. V lost 8 bases and J 7 bases, leaving 14 bases between the germline ends. The CDR3 extends over 12 amino acids. The CDR3 nucleotides read TGTGCCAGCTTCGAGCAGCGGGGTGGCTACACCTTC. This sequence encodes CASFEQRGGYTF.

This sequence joins TRBV12-5 and TRBJ2-5, with D maybe TRBD2 (6 bases). In germline, CDR1 is LGHNT, CDR2 FRNRAP. This CDR3 is built from 15 residues. Between the trimmed V and J ends, which lost 7 bases and 0 bases, there was a span of 15 bases. The CDR3 DNA follows: TGTGCTAGTGCCCCCCCCGGGAGCCACCAAGAGACCCAGTACTTC. This translates into CASAPPGSHQETQYF.

This clone appeared once. This chain connects TRBV6-1 to TRBJ2-5, with a tentative D call TRBD2 (7 bases). Germline CDR1 and CDR2: MNHNS and SASEGT. The CDR3 contains 14 residues. V was pared by 3 bases and J by 4 bases, with 12 bases between. The CDR3 is CASSEGGAGETQYF. DNA of the CDR3: TGTGCCAGCAGTGAGGGGGGGGCGGGAGAGACCCAGTACTTC.

CDR3 DNA: TGTGCTAGTGGCCGCAGGGAAAATGAGCAGTTCTTC. The encoded protein is CASGRRENEQFF. V gene TRBV12-5 combines with J gene TRBJ2-1, with D possibly matching TRBD1 (5 bases). V gave up 6 bases and J gave up 7 bases, with 10 bases separating them. The CDR3 is 12 amino acids. Germline assignment: CDR1 LGHNT and CDR2 FRNRAP.

This rearrangement joins TRBV15 to TRBJ1-2; D ambiguous. The CDR3 length is 15 residues. Germline V gives CDR1 LNHNV, CDR2 YYDKDF (reference sequence). V was clipped by 1 base and J by 0 bases, with 9 bases between them. CDR3 in DNA: TGTGCCACCAGCAGAGTGGCCAACGCTAACTATGGCTACACCTTC. Translated: CATSRVANANYGYTF.

The J gene is TRBJ1-1, the V gene TRBV4-1, with TRBD1 identical over 7 bases. The CDR3 totals 16 residues. J lost 0 bases, V lost 1 base, and 5 bases had no gene match. Germline V gene sequence: CDR1 MGHRA, CDR2 YSYEKL. The CDR3 nucleotides read TGCGCCAGCAGCCAAGGAGGGGGCGCCTTGAACACTGAAGCTTTCTTT. Residues: CASSQGGGALNTEAFF.

In its sample, this clone was seen a few times. V is TRBV11-3 and J is TRBJ2-2, with TRBD1 identical over 9 bases. Losses at the gene ends were 3 bases for V and 7 bases for J; bases not matched to a gene: 9. This CDR3 is built from 16 residues. CDR1 is SGHNT and CDR2 is YENEEA in the germline V gene. Written as DNA, the CDR3 is TGTGCCAGCAGCTTCGGGACAGGGAGGGTTAGCGGGGAGCTGTTTTTT. Translated: CASSFGTGRVSGELFF. The full variable domain, rest sourced from reference TRBV11-3 and TRBJ2-2, is EAGVVQSPRYKIIEKKQPVAFWCNPISGHNTLYWYLQNLGQGPELLIRYENEEAVDDSQLPKDRFSAERLKGVDSTLKIQPAELGDSAVYLCASSFGTGRVSGELFFGEGSRLTVL.

As DNA, the CDR3 is TGCGCCAGCAGTCCTAGGGACATAGGGAACACTGAAGCTTTCTTT. This gives the protein CASSPRDIGNTEAFF. The V and J genes are TRBV5-1 and TRBJ1-1; perhaps TRBD1 as D (6 bases). The V and J ends lost 5 bases and 1 base respectively, with 15 bases between them. CDR1 and CDR2 (germline): SGHRS, YFSETQ. The CDR3 sequence is 15 residues long.

The rearrangement links TRBV18 to TRBJ1-1; D is uncertain. This CDR3 spans 12 amino acids. The germline V and J ends were trimmed by 5 bases and 3 bases, with 7 bases remaining between them. Germline V gene data show CDR1 as KGHSH and CDR2 as LQKENI. The CDR3 here is CASSSGYTEAFF. The DNA for the CDR3 is TGTGCCAGCTCATCGGGGTACACTGAAGCTTTCTTT.

The sample holds a few counts of this clone. The rearrangement uses TRBV28 and TRBJ2-5; maybe TRBD1 (5 bases). The CDR3 sequence is 14 residues long. The V gene lost 6 bases and the J gene lost 9 bases, with 20 bases spanning the gap. Germline loops: CDR1 MDHEN, CDR2 SYDVKM. The CDR3 nucleotides are TGTGCCAGCAGCCCCGCTCGTAAGGGGCAGCCCCAGTACTTC. Encoded protein: CASSPARKGQPQYF.

This clone has only a few counts. The same CDR3 also results from other DNA sequences found in this sample. The CDR3 region has the DNA TGTGCCAGCAGCCAAGCGGCGGGGCCCTACAATGAGCAGTTCTTC. Translating it yields CASSQAAGPYNEQFF. V gene TRBV7-2 combines with J gene TRBJ2-1, with a tentative D call TRBD2 (6 bases). The CDR3 consists of 15 residues. The ends were cut back, 5 bases at V and 2 bases at J, with 13 bases in the middle. Germline values: CDR1 SGHTA, CDR2 FQGNSA.

V is TRBV30 and J is TRBJ2-5, with D perhaps matching TRBD1 (6 bases). This CDR3 spans 15 amino acids. Germline lookup yields CDR1 GTSNPN and CDR2 SVGIG (reference sequence). The ends were cut back, 0 bases at V and 5 bases at J, with 16 bases in the middle. CDR3 DNA: TGTGCCTGGAGTGTACTCCACACAGGGCCGGAGACCCAGTACTTC. The encoded protein is CAWSVLHTGPETQYF.

This clone was detected once. This chain uses TRBV7-2 with TRBJ2-5; TRBD2 matches at 7 bases. The germline gives CDR1 SGHTA, CDR2 FQGNSA. Trimming removed 3 bases from V and 11 bases from J; junction bases left unmatched: 12. The CDR3 totals 14 residues. This CDR3 is CASSFGGSSWEQYF. The DNA of the CDR3 is TGTGCCAGCAGCTTCGGCGGGAGCTCTTGGGAGCAGTACTTC. Looking up the rest from reference TRBV7-2 and TRBJ2-5 gives the full variable domain: GAGVSQSPSNKVTEKGKDVELRCDPISGHTALYWYRQSLGQGLEFLIYFQGNSAPDKSGLPSDRFSAERTGGSVSTLTIQRTQQEDSAVYLCASSFGGSSWEQYFGPGTRLLVL.